This T cell receptor beta chain was retrieved from a study of blood T cell repertoires in COVID-19. The overall study: Sites across the United States, Italy and Spain contributed samples from acute and convalescent COVID-19. The cDNA or gDNA used as material had been derived from T cells, B-cell-depleted T cells, or PBMCs.

The CDR3 is 15 residues long. V shed 0 bases, J shed 4 bases, and the junction held 3 bases outside the gene matches. Germline values: CDR1 MNHEY, CDR2 SVGEGT. In the original processing: Reference gene primer amplification yielded estimated nucleated cell counts. TCRdb's copy holds only in-frame clones and misses some; the assay was immunoSEQ multiplex PCR. V and J calls and clone size are given by that table; D and trimming were obtained from the DNA. The data show 97,000 or so clones, around 84% seen once. The chain links TRBV6-2 or TRBV6-3 to TRBJ1-1, with 9 bases that match TRBD1. This clonotype was obtained from a man over 45 with active or convalescent COVID-19. Sequencing was carried out using peripheral blood. The CDR3 reads CASSYSGQGSTEAFF. The CDR3 DNA reads TGTGCCAGCAGTTACTCTGGACAGGGGAGCACTGAAGCTTTCTTT.